These 30 T cell receptor beta chains were sequenced from one sample in a study of cytomegalovirus exposure and HLA in healthy donors. Sequencing was performed with immunoSEQ multiplex PCR; in TCRdb, only in-frame clones are kept and a portion is missing. Among 150,000 to 200,000 clones listed, about 84% were seen once. The sequencing sample was made of PBMCs. Receptors originate from a woman under 30 in good health and CMV-seronegative.

This chain links TRBV30 with TRBJ1-2, with 7 bases aligning to TRBD1. V shed 3 bases and J 7 bases; nucleotides not matched to a gene: 8. The CDR3 runs to 13 residues. Looked up from germline, CDR1 is GTSNPN and CDR2 is SVGIG (reference sequence). The CDR3 sequence: CAWRVQGQRGYTF. In DNA form, the CDR3 reads TGTGCCTGGAGAGTACAGGGGCAGCGTGGCTACACCTTC.

The chain recombines TRBV5-1 with TRBJ1-4, with D possibly matching TRBD1 (6 bases). CDR3 length: 15 amino acids. V dropped 4 bases and J dropped 2 bases, with 12 bases sitting between them. Per the germline V gene, CDR1 is SGHRS and CDR2 is YFSETQ. CDR3 loop: CASSQTQGTNEKLFF. The DNA for the CDR3 is TGCGCCAGCAGCCAAACACAGGGCACTAATGAAAAACTGTTTTTT.

This clone was detected only once. The rearrangement uses TRBV20-1 and TRBJ2-1, with D hard to call. The CDR3 consists of 11 residues. Trimming stripped 3 bases from V and 4 bases from J, with 4 bases between. Germline V gene sequence: CDR1 DFQATT, CDR2 SNEGSKA (reference sequence). CDR3 loop: CSASTYNEQFF. DNA of the CDR3: TGCAGTGCTAGTACTTACAATGAGCAGTTCTTC.

CDR3: CASSLVRGLNTEAFF. CDR3 in DNA: TGTGCCAGCAGCTTGGTCCGTGGCCTGAACACTGAAGCTTTCTTT. This sequence joins TRBV5-6 and TRBJ1-1, with no clear D. Trimming took 0 bases from V and 0 from J, leaving 9 bases between them. Germline CDR1 reads SGHDT; CDR2 reads YYEEEE. This CDR3 is built from 15 residues.

This chain joins TRBV15 and TRBJ2-3; 7 bases are shared with TRBD1. The CDR3 has 18 amino acids. The ends lost 0 bases at V and 2 bases at J; junction bases unmatched: 11. The germline V gene encodes CDR1 LNHNV and CDR2 YYDKDF (reference sequence). The CDR3 loop is CATSRDLGTVFNTDTQYF. As DNA, the CDR3 is TGTGCCACCAGCAGAGATTTGGGGACAGTGTTTAACACAGATACGCAGTATTTT.

This sequence joins TRBV5-4 and TRBJ2-3; 14 nucleotides line up with TRBD2. The CDR3 runs to 19 residues. Germline lookup yields CDR1 SGHNT and CDR2 YYREEE (reference sequence). Trimming at V came to 4 bases and at J to 1 base, leaving 11 bases not matched to a gene. Here the CDR3 DNA reads TGTGCCAGCAGCCGAGGACTAGCGGGAGGCATACGGGGCACAGATACGCAGTATTTT. This codes for CASSRGLAGGIRGTDTQYF.

The V and J genes are TRBV6-1 and TRBJ2-7; 11 bases match TRBD2. This CDR3 contains 16 residues. The germline V gene has CDR1 MNHNS and CDR2 SASEGT. Trimming at V came to 4 bases and at J to 3 bases, leaving 8 bases not matched to a gene. For the CDR3, the DNA is TGTGCCAGCAGTGGAGGTAGCGGGAGGGTCGGCTACGAGCAGTACTTC. It yields the protein CASSGGSGRVGYEQYF.

The chain is built from TRBV7-9 and TRBJ1-1; D call uncertain. The germline V gene encodes CDR1 SEHNR and CDR2 FQNEAQ (reference sequence). V was pared by 4 bases and J by 1 base, with 10 bases between. The CDR3 is 14 residues long. The DNA of the CDR3 is TGTGCCAGCAGCTCCGACACTCCGAACACTGAAGCTTTCTTT. Translation gives CASSSDTPNTEAFF.

The rearrangement links TRBV27 to TRBJ2-7; maybe TRBD2 (6 bases). V was pared by 5 bases and J by 4 bases, with 24 bases between. Germline CDR1 is MNHEY and CDR2 is SMNVEV (reference sequence). CDR3 length: 17 residues. This CDR3 reads CASSGGLRVAGKYEQYF. The DNA for the CDR3 is TGTGCCAGCAGTGGCGGGCTCAGGGTCGCGGGGAAGTACGAGCAGTACTTC.

The V call is TRBV19, the J call TRBJ1-1; 8 bases agree with TRBD1. With 6 bases clipped from V and 2 bases from J, the junction kept 14 bases outside the gene matches. This CDR3 is built from 17 residues. Germline V gene sequence: CDR1 LNHDA, CDR2 SQIVND (reference sequence). The DNA for the CDR3 is TGTGCCAGTAGACCCTTTTATTTGGGGACAGGCAACACTGAAGCTTTCTTT. Protein: CASRPFYLGTGNTEAFF.

The chain recombines TRBV5-4 with TRBJ1-2, with 12 bases that match TRBD1. V lost 6 bases, J lost 3 bases, and 15 bases stayed unmatched. The CDR3 is made up of 18 amino acids. Per the germline V gene, CDR1 is SGHNT and CDR2 is YYREEE (reference sequence). The CDR3 DNA reads as TGTGCCAGCACCTTAGGGAATTCCGGGACAGGGGGCTACTATGGCTACACCTTC. Translating gives CASTLGNSGTGGYYGYTF.

The table lists this clone with a few counts. This chain uses TRBV30 with TRBJ2-7; TRBD1 aligns across 8 bases. CDR1 and CDR2 (germline): GTSNPN, SVGIG (reference sequence). With V trimmed by 2 bases and J by 4 bases, 1 base remained unmatched. The CDR3 has 12 amino acids. CDR3 sequence (DNA): TGTGCCTGGAGTACAGGGGGGTACGAGCAGTACTTC. It translates to CAWSTGGYEQYF.

This chain uses TRBV5-1 with TRBJ2-3; 11 bases line up with TRBD2. The CDR3 consists of 20 residues. With V trimmed by 7 bases and J by 4 bases, 23 bases remained unmatched. CDR1 and CDR2 (germline): SGHRS, YFSETQ. The CDR3 DNA reads as TGCGCCAGCGGGGTACTCTTAGCGGGAGGGCCCCAGGTTTTGTCAGATACGCAGTATTTT. It codes for CASGVLLAGGPQVLSDTQYF.

This chain uses TRBV27 with TRBJ1-2; D not certain. V dropped 4 bases and J dropped 8 bases, with 14 bases sitting between them. The CDR3 contains 13 residues. Germline loops: CDR1 MNHEY, CDR2 SMNVEV (reference sequence). The CDR3 loop reads CASSSLSRIGYTF. CDR3 DNA: TGTGCCAGCAGTTCGTTATCGCGGATAGGCTACACCTTC.

This rearrangement joins TRBV30 to TRBJ1-2; weak D call: TRBD1 (5 bases). The V end was cut by 5 bases, the J end by 4 bases, with 11 bases between. Germline V gene sequence: CDR1 GTSNPN, CDR2 SVGIG (reference sequence). The CDR3 is 12 amino acids. CDR3 coding DNA: TGTGCCTGGTTTCGGGGGGTCTATGGCTACACCTTC. Translation gives CAWFRGVYGYTF.

The chain combines TRBV4-1 with TRBJ2-5; no definite D call. CDR1 is MGHRA and CDR2 is YSYEKL in the germline V gene. The V and J ends lost 0 bases and 5 bases respectively, with 10 bases between them. There are 14 residues in the CDR3. In DNA, the CDR3 is TGCGCCAGCAGCCAAGATCGGGTCCGGGAGACCCAGTACTTC. Amino acids: CASSQDRVRETQYF.

In this sample, this clone turned up a few times. CDR3 bases: TGCGCCAGCAGCTGGGCAGGGGAAGAGACCCAGTACTTC. Residues: CASSWAGEETQYF. This chain uses TRBV5-1 with TRBJ2-5; perhaps TRBD1 as D (6 bases). V was clipped by 3 bases and J by 3 bases, with 9 bases between them. Germline CDR1 is SGHRS and CDR2 is YFSETQ. There are 13 residues in the CDR3.

This clone was recorded once. The chain is built from TRBV29-1 and TRBJ2-3; weak D call: TRBD1 (5 bases). The CDR3 totals 13 residues. The ends were cut back, 7 bases at V and 2 bases at J, with 13 bases in the middle. From germline, CDR1 is SQVTM and CDR2 ANQGSEA. The CDR3 here is CSGEGVNTDTQYF. The CDR3 DNA reads as TGCAGCGGAGAAGGGGTAAACACAGATACGCAGTATTTT.

The V gene is TRBV5-1, the J gene TRBJ1-4; 8 nucleotides match TRBD1. The germline V gene encodes CDR1 SGHRS and CDR2 YFSETQ. Trimming removed 2 bases from V and 7 bases from J; junction bases left unmatched: 4. CDR3 size: 14 residues. This CDR3 is CASSFGQGSEKLFF. The DNA of the CDR3 is TGCGCCAGCAGCTTCGGACAGGGCTCTGAAAAACTGTTTTTT.

The J gene is TRBJ2-6, the V gene TRBV7-2, with TRBD2 as a possible D gene (6 bases). Germline CDR1 and CDR2: SGHTA and FQGNSA. Trimming cost V 3 bases and J 4 bases, with 16 bases left between them. This CDR3 region has 17 residues. CDR3 bases: TGTGCCAGCAGCTTCCGCGGGACGCCGGACGGGGCCAACGTCCTGACTTTC. Its translation is CASSFRGTPDGANVLTF. The whole variable domain, remainder taken from reference TRBV7-2 and TRBJ2-6, is GAGVSQSPSNKVTEKGKDVELRCDPISGHTALYWYRQSLGQGLEFLIYFQGNSAPDKSGLPSDRFSAERTGGSVSTLTIQRTQQEDSAVYLCASSFRGTPDGANVLTFGAGSRLTVL.

The V and J genes are TRBV2 and TRBJ2-3; TRBD1 is a possible D gene (5 bases). The CDR3 spans 14 residues. Germline V gives CDR1 SNHLY, CDR2 FYNNEI. Trimming took 8 bases from V and 1 from J, leaving 13 bases between them. The CDR3, as DNA: TGTGCCAGCCTAACAGGCCGAGGCACAGATACGCAGTATTTT. This codes for CASLTGRGTDTQYF.

This clone was detected only once. Distinct nucleotide sequences in the sample also encode this CDR3. The rearrangement links TRBV6-1 to TRBJ2-7; D gene uncertain. Trimming removed 2 bases from V and 4 bases from J, with 3 bases in between. CDR3 size: 11 residues. The germline CDR1 and CDR2 sequences are MNHNS and SASEGT. CDR3 loop: CASSEPYEQYF. The CDR3 DNA reads as TGTGCCAGCAGTGAACCTTACGAGCAGTACTTC.

The chain links TRBV30 to TRBJ1-5; D not certain. Germline V gene lookup returns CDR1 GTSNPN and CDR2 SVGIG (reference sequence). The germline V and J ends were trimmed by 0 bases and 7 bases, with 10 bases remaining between them. CDR3 size: 13 residues. The CDR3 bases are TGTGCCTGGAGTGTACGGAGGGAACAGCCCCAGCATTTT. This translates into CAWSVRREQPQHF. Full variable domain (missing parts from reference TRBV30 and TRBJ1-5): SQTIHQWPATLVQPVGSPLSLECTVEGTSNPNLYWYRQAAGRGLQLLFYSVGIGQISSEVPQNLSASRPQDRQFILSSKKLLLSDSGFYLCAWSVRREQPQHFGDGTRLSIL.

The chain has TRBV5-6 and TRBJ2-4; 8 bases are shared with TRBD2. Trimming at V came to 6 bases and at J to 0 bases, leaving 14 bases not matched to a gene. Germline V gene sequence: CDR1 SGHDT, CDR2 YYEEEE. The CDR3 runs to 18 residues. The CDR3 region has the DNA TGTGCCAGCATCCGGCGGGGGGAGATTTCTTTAGCCAAAAACATTCAGTACTTC. Protein: CASIRRGEISLAKNIQYF.

This CDR3 is CASSPSQYF. Here the CDR3 DNA reads TGTGCCAGCAGTCCCTCCCAGTACTTC. This rearrangement joins TRBV6-1 to TRBJ2-7; the D is unclear. Trimming left V 5 bases short and J 10 bases short, with 6 bases between. The germline gives CDR1 MNHNS, CDR2 SASEGT. The CDR3 loop spans 9 amino acids.

V and J are TRBV19 and TRBJ2-1, with 7 bases aligning to TRBD1. The CDR3 extends over 13 amino acids. Germline-derived CDR1 and CDR2 are LNHDA and SQIVND (reference sequence). The trim removed 9 bases at V and 0 bases at J, leaving 2 bases unmatched. The DNA of the CDR3 is TGTGCCAGCCGGGACAGCTCCTACAATGAGCAGTTCTTC. This translates into CASRDSSYNEQFF. The whole variable domain, remainder taken from reference TRBV19 and TRBJ2-1, is DGGITQSPKYLFRKEGQNVTLSCEQNLNHDAMYWYRQDPGQGLRLIYYSQIVNDFQKGDIAEGYSVSREKKESFPLTVTSAQKNPTAFYLCASRDSSYNEQFFGPGTRLTVL.

V gene TRBV11-3 combines with J gene TRBJ2-7, with 8 bases that match TRBD1. CDR1 SGHNT and CDR2 YENEEA come from the germline V gene. V lost 5 bases, J lost 1 base, and 4 bases stayed unmatched. This CDR3 has 14 residues. The CDR3 DNA reads TGTGCCAGCAGCCCTCAGGGGGCGTCCTACGAGCAGTACTTC. Its translation: CASSPQGASYEQYF.

The gene calls are TRBV14 and TRBJ2-5; D remains ambiguous. Germline CDR1 reads SGHDN; CDR2 reads FVKESK. Trimming stripped 4 bases from V and 2 bases from J, with 2 bases between. The length of the CDR3 is 11 residues. CDR3: CASSLQETQYF. The CDR3, as DNA: TGTGCCAGCAGCCTACAAGAGACCCAGTACTTC.

This clone occurred a few times. The chain is built from TRBV4-1 and TRBJ2-7; 8 nucleotides match TRBD1. The CDR3 extends over 15 amino acids. V trimming: 1 base; J trimming: 0 bases; junction bases outside the gene matches: 2. CDR1 is MGHRA and CDR2 is YSYEKL in the germline V gene. For the CDR3, the DNA is TGCGCCAGCAGCCAAGGACAGGGGCGCTCCTACGAGCAGTACTTC. Its protein is CASSQGQGRSYEQYF.

The genes are TRBV19 and TRBJ1-4; tentatively, D is TRBD1 (6 bases). There are 15 residues in the CDR3. The germline V gene encodes CDR1 LNHDA and CDR2 SQIVND (reference sequence). Trimming cost V 4 bases and J 7 bases, with 16 bases left between them. CDR3 residues: CASSSNTGWGEKLFF. In DNA, the CDR3 is TGTGCCAGTAGTAGTAATACAGGGTGGGGTGAAAAACTGTTTTTT.